These T cell receptor beta chains were read from a single sample in a study of blood T cell repertoires in COVID-19. TCRdb keeps only in-frame clones here, not all; method: immunoSEQ multiplex PCR. Here the sample spans 200,000 to 300,000 clones, roughly 90% being singletons. Sequencing was done on a sample of PBMCs or T cells enriched from blood (not recorded which). These receptors were taken from a woman aged 25 to 45 with acute COVID-19. The CDR3 runs from the conserved cysteine through the conserved F or W. Each record gives: J gene, V gene, D gene, clone size, CDR3 protein, CDR3 DNA. A D gene is named only where the DNA matches it firmly. Clone sizes are given selectively: once, few, many, or a class where the clone is expanded.

j_call: TRBJ1-1; v_call: TRBV4-1; d_call: NA; clone_size: NA; cdr3_aa: CASSQGGAYGGNTEAFF; cdr3_nt: TGCGCCAGCAGCCAAGGCGGGGCCTACGGGGGGAACACTGAAGCTTTCTTT
j_call: TRBJ1-4; v_call: TRBV10-3; d_call: TRBD1; clone_size: once; cdr3_aa: CAISETFPGQGNEKLFF; cdr3_nt: TGTGCCATCAGTGAGACTTTTCCGGGACAGGGGAATGAAAAACTGTTTTTT
j_call: TRBJ1-1; v_call: TRBV30; d_call: NA; clone_size: NA; cdr3_aa: CAWTGFQETGTEAFF; cdr3_nt: TGTGCCTGGACAGGTTTTCAGGAGACGGGGACTGAAGCTTTCTTT
j_call: TRBJ1-2; v_call: TRBV10-3; d_call: TRBD1; clone_size: once; cdr3_aa: CAISESQGAIGGYTF; cdr3_nt: TGTGCCATCAGTGAGTCGCAGGGGGCGATTGGTGGCTACACCTTC
j_call: TRBJ2-6; v_call: TRBV19; d_call: NA; clone_size: NA; cdr3_aa: CASSMIGSGANVLTF; cdr3_nt: TGTGCCAGTAGTATGATCGGCTCTGGGGCCAACGTCCTGACTTTC
j_call: TRBJ1-5; v_call: TRBV7-9; d_call: NA; clone_size: NA; cdr3_aa: CASSGKGDNQPQHF; cdr3_nt: TGTGCCAGCAGCGGAAAGGGGGACAATCAGCCCCAGCATTTT
j_call: TRBJ2-7; v_call: TRBV9; d_call: TRBD1; clone_size: NA; cdr3_aa: CASSVATGGNYEQYF; cdr3_nt: TGTGCCAGCAGCGTAGCTACAGGGGGAAACTACGAGCAGTACTTC
j_call: TRBJ2-2; v_call: TRBV4-1; d_call: NA; clone_size: NA; cdr3_aa: CASSRTNANTGELFF; cdr3_nt: TGCGCCAGCAGTCGGACTAACGCGAACACCGGGGAGCTGTTTTTT
j_call: TRBJ2-1; v_call: TRBV5-1; d_call: TRBD2; clone_size: NA; cdr3_aa: CASSWSGGRGYNEQFF; cdr3_nt: TGCGCCAGCAGCTGGAGCGGGGGGCGGGGCTACAATGAGCAGTTCTTC
j_call: TRBJ1-6; v_call: TRBV5-1; d_call: TRBD1; clone_size: NA; cdr3_aa: CASSTGQDNSPLHF; cdr3_nt: TGCGCCAGCAGCACGGGACAGGATAATTCACCCCTCCACTTT
j_call: TRBJ2-3; v_call: TRBV3-1/TRBV3-2; d_call: TRBD2; clone_size: NA; cdr3_aa: CASSQLGLVGTDTQYF; cdr3_nt: TGTGCCAGCAGCCAACTGGGACTAGTAGGCACAGATACGCAGTATTTT
j_call: TRBJ1-2; v_call: TRBV29-1; d_call: NA; clone_size: NA; cdr3_aa: CSVDIVYGYTF; cdr3_nt: TGCAGCGTTGATATCGTCTATGGCTACACCTTC
j_call: TRBJ2-2; v_call: TRBV2; d_call: NA; clone_size: NA; cdr3_aa: CASSLEGVSNTGELFF; cdr3_nt: TGTGCCAGCAGCCTGGAAGGGGTCTCGAACACCGGGGAGCTGTTTTTT
j_call: TRBJ1-5; v_call: TRBV6-1; d_call: TRBD1; clone_size: NA; cdr3_aa: CASSGGTGFLADQPQHF; cdr3_nt: TGTGCCAGCAGTGGGGGGACAGGGTTTTTGGCGGATCAGCCCCAGCATTTT
j_call: TRBJ2-7; v_call: TRBV18; d_call: NA; clone_size: NA; cdr3_aa: CASSPGRSYEQYF; cdr3_nt: TGTGCCAGCTCACCGGGCAGGTCCTACGAGCAGTACTTC
j_call: TRBJ1-6; v_call: TRBV6-2/TRBV6-3; d_call: NA; clone_size: NA; cdr3_aa: CASSYSTPGHYNSPLHF; cdr3_nt: TGTGCCAGCAGTTACTCGACCCCGGGACACTATAATTCACCCCTCCACTTT
j_call: TRBJ1-2; v_call: TRBV12-5; d_call: NA; clone_size: NA; cdr3_aa: CASGLFSGIDGYTF; cdr3_nt: TGTGCTAGTGGTTTGTTTTCAGGGATCGATGGCTACACCTTC
j_call: TRBJ2-3; v_call: TRBV7-2; d_call: NA; clone_size: NA; cdr3_aa: CASSPEAFGDTQYF; cdr3_nt: TGTGCCAGCTCACCAGAGGCTTTTGGAGATACGCAGTATTTT
j_call: TRBJ1-4; v_call: TRBV10-3; d_call: TRBD1; clone_size: few; cdr3_aa: CASTGAGDEKLFF; cdr3_nt: TGTGCCTCTACAGGGGCCGGCGATGAAAAACTGTTTTTT
j_call: TRBJ2-3; v_call: TRBV7-6; d_call: NA; clone_size: NA; cdr3_aa: CASSLAPRASTDTQYF; cdr3_nt: TGTGCCAGCAGCTTAGCGCCGAGGGCTAGCACAGATACGCAGTATTTT
j_call: TRBJ1-4; v_call: TRBV19; d_call: TRBD1; clone_size: NA; cdr3_aa: CASRDRGRTNEKLFF; cdr3_nt: TGTGCCAGCCGGGACAGGGGGCGGACTAATGAAAAACTGTTTTTT
j_call: TRBJ2-2; v_call: TRBV5-1; d_call: NA; clone_size: NA; cdr3_aa: CASSLTTGNTGELFF; cdr3_nt: TGCGCCAGCAGCTTGACAACGGGGAACACCGGGGAGCTGTTTTTT
j_call: TRBJ2-7; v_call: TRBV5-6; d_call: NA; clone_size: NA; cdr3_aa: CASSLRGEQYF; cdr3_nt: TGTGCCAGCAGCTTGAGAGGGGAGCAGTACTTC
j_call: TRBJ2-3; v_call: TRBV10-1; d_call: NA; clone_size: NA; cdr3_aa: CASSDIDTSTDTQYF; cdr3_nt: TGCGCCAGCAGTGATATCGACACTAGCACAGATACGCAGTATTTT
j_call: TRBJ2-3; v_call: TRBV27; d_call: NA; clone_size: few; cdr3_aa: CASSLSQGSDTQYF; cdr3_nt: TGTGCCAGCAGTTTAAGCCAGGGGTCAGATACGCAGTATTTT
j_call: TRBJ1-2; v_call: TRBV3-1/TRBV3-2; d_call: NA; clone_size: NA; cdr3_aa: CASSQEWTPDGYTF; cdr3_nt: TGTGCCAGCAGCCAAGAGTGGACACCGGATGGCTACACCTTC
j_call: TRBJ2-7; v_call: TRBV28; d_call: TRBD2; clone_size: NA; cdr3_aa: CTTGGGPALEQYF; cdr3_nt: TGTACGACTGGGGGGGGACCGGCGCTCGAGCAGTACTTC
j_call: TRBJ2-7; v_call: TRBV5-1; d_call: NA; clone_size: NA; cdr3_aa: CASSLAVASYEQYF; cdr3_nt: TGCGCCAGCAGCTTGGCCGTGGCCTCCTACGAGCAGTACTTC